Presented here are 9 T cell receptor beta chains from one specimen sequenced in a study of shared clonotypes between healthy human individuals. Clones were sequenced by immunoSEQ multiplex PCR, and TCRdb holds only the in-frame ones, with some missing. The sample lists roughly 2,500,000 clones, more than 85% seen once, with approximately 0.35% in the top ten. Specimen: naive CD4+ T cells from PBMCs. Subset specified: CD45RA+ positively selected. Receptors were obtained from a man between 18 and 35 years old in good health. Some clones in this sample may be carry-over from other donors' samples.

This chain uses TRBV7-9 with TRBJ1-5; D perhaps matches TRBD1 (5 bases). The CDR3 contains 16 residues. CDR1 SEHNR and CDR2 FQNEAQ come from the germline V gene (reference sequence). V lost 2 bases and J lost 0, with 11 bases in between. CDR3 bases: TGTGCCAGCAGCTTAAGCGGGGGGGATAGCAATCAGCCCCAGCATTTT. This sequence encodes CASSLSGGDSNQPQHF.

This chain links TRBV7-7 with TRBJ2-2; the D is unclear. In germline, CDR1 is SSHAT, CDR2 FNYEAQ (reference sequence). Between the trimmed V and J ends, which lost 3 bases and 6 bases, there was a span of 8 bases. The CDR3 runs 13 residues. The CDR3 coding sequence is TGTGCCAGCAGCTTGGGTCTCCCCGGGGAGCTGTTTTTT. This gives the protein CASSLGLPGELFF.

V usage is TRBV23-1 and J usage is TRBJ2-6; no clear D. TRBV23-1 is an ORF, with its function uncertain. This CDR3 is 17 amino acids long. Deletions cut 0 bases from V and 0 bases from J, with 9 bases between. The CDR3 is CASSQSFGYSGANVLTF. CDR3 nucleotide sequence: TGCGCCAGCAGTCAATCATTCGGCTACTCTGGGGCCAACGTCCTGACTTTC.

The DNA for the CDR3 is TGTGCCAGCAGTGCAAGACTAGCGACGGATGAGCAGTTCTTC. It is translated as CASSARLATDEQFF. The chain combines TRBV25-1 with TRBJ2-1, with 8 positions matching TRBD2. Losses at the gene ends were 4 bases for V and 8 bases for J; bases not matched to a gene: 7. The CDR3 contains 14 residues. Germline CDR1 and CDR2: MGHDK and SYGVNS.

The rearrangement uses TRBV4-1 and TRBJ2-1; 10 bases match TRBD2. Germline CDR1 and CDR2: MGHRA and YSYEKL. This CDR3 contains 15 residues. Unmatched junction bases numbered 9, after V lost 6 bases and J lost 7 bases. In DNA, the CDR3 is TGCGCCAGCAGTCGGCTAGCGGGAGTTAAGAATGAGCAGTTCTTC. This sequence encodes CASSRLAGVKNEQFF.

The chain employs TRBV7-2 and TRBJ2-5; D remains unclear. The CDR3 loop spans 12 amino acids. V lost 6 bases and J lost 0, with 5 bases in between. CDR1 and CDR2 (germline): SGHTA, FQGNSA. The CDR3 protein is CASSEYQETQYF. CDR3 DNA sequence: TGTGCCAGCAGTGAGTACCAAGAGACCCAGTACTTC. The full variable domain, rest sourced from reference TRBV7-2 and TRBJ2-5, is GAGVSQSPSNKVTEKGKDVELRCDPISGHTALYWYRQSLGQGLEFLIYFQGNSAPDKSGLPSDRFSAERTGGSVSTLTIQRTQQEDSAVYLCASSEYQETQYFGPGTRLLVL.

This chain uses TRBV6-5 with TRBJ1-2; D perhaps matches TRBD1 (5 bases). V dropped 6 bases and J dropped 8 bases, with 16 bases sitting between them. Germline V gene sequence: CDR1 MNHEY, CDR2 SVGAGI. The CDR3 runs to 13 residues. The CDR3 spells CASRSGSVAGYTF. CDR3 coding DNA: TGTGCCAGCAGGTCAGGGTCGGTCGCGGGCTACACCTTC.

V and J are TRBV21-1 and TRBJ1-1; the D call of TRBD1 is as the table states it, not checked on the DNA. TRBV21-1 is termed a pseudogene. The length of the CDR3 is 18 residues. CDR3 amino acids: CASSRLAVRGLKNTEAFF. CDR3 coding DNA: TGTGCCAGCAGCAGATTAGCGGTCAGGGGGCTAAAGAACACTGAAGCTTTCTTT.

V usage is TRBV6-1 and J usage is TRBJ2-5, with D possibly being TRBD2 (7 bases). The germline V and J ends were trimmed by 11 bases and 4 bases, with 14 bases remaining between them. The germline CDR1 and CDR2 sequences are MNHNS and SASEGT. This CDR3 is 12 amino acids long. Here the CDR3 DNA reads TGTGCCGGAAGGGGGGGGCCAGAGACCCAGTACTTC. This gives the protein CAGRGGPETQYF.